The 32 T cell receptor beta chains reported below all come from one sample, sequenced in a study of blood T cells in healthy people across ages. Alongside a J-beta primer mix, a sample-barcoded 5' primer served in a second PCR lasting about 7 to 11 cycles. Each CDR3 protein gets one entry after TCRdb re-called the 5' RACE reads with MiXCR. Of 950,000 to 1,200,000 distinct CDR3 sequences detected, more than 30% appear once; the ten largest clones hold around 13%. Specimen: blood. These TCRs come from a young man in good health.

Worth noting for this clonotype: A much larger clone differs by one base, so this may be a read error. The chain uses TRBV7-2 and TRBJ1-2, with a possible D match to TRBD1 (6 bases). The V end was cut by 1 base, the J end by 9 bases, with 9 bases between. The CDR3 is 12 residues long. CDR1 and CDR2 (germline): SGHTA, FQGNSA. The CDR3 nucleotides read TGTGCCAGCAGCTTAGGGGGGGGCAGCTACACCTTC. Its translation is CASSLGGGSYTF. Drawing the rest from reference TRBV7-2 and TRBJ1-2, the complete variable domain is GAGVSQSPSNKVTEKGKDVELRCDPISGHTALYWYRQSLGQGLEFLIYFQGNSAPDKSGLPSDRFSAERTGGSVSTLTIQRTQQEDSAVYLCASSLGGGSYTFGSGTRLTVV.

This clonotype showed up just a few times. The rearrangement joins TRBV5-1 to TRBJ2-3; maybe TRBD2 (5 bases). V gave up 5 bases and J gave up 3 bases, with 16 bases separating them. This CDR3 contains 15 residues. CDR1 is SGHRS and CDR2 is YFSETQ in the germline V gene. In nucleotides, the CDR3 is TGCGCCAGCAGACCGGCCCTAAGGGAGACAGATACGCAGTATTTT. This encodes CASRPALRETDTQYF. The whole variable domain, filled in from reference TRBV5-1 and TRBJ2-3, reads KAGVTQTPRYLIKTRGQQVTLSCSPISGHRSVSWYQQTPGQGLQFLFEYFSETQRNKGNFPGRFSGRQFSNSRSEMNVSTLELGDSALYLCASRPALRETDTQYFGPGTRLTVL.

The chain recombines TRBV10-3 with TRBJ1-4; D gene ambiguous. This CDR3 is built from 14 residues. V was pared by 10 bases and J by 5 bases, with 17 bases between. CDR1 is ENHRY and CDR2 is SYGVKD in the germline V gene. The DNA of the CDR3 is TGTGCCACGAGGCCGAGACAAGACAATGAAAAACTGTTTTTT. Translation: CATRPRQDNEKLFF.

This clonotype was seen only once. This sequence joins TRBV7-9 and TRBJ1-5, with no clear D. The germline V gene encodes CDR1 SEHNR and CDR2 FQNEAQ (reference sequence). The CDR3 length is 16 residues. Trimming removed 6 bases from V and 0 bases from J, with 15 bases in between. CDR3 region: CASSPKGWGSNQPQHF. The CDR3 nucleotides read TGTGCCAGCAGTCCAAAGGGATGGGGTAGCAATCAGCCCCAGCATTTT.

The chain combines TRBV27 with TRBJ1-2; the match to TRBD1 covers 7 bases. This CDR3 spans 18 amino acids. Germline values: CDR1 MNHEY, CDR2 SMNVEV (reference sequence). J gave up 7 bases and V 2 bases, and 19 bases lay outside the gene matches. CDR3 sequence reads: CASSLKGASPFPQSGYTF. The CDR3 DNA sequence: TGTGCCAGCAGTTTAAAGGGGGCGTCTCCCTTCCCTCAATCTGGCTACACCTTC.

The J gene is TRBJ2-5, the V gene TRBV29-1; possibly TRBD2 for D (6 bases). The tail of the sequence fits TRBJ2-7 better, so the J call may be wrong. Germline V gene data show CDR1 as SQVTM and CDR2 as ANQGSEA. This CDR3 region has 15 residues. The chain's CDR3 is CSVAGLPRGPFEQYF. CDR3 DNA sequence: TGCAGCGTTGCGGGACTCCCACGGGGACCCTTCGAGCAGTACTTC.

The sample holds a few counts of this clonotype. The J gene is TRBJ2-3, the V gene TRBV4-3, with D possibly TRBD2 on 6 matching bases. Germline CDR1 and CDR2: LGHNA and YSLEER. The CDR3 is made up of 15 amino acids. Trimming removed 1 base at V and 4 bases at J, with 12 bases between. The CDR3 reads CASSQGLGFPDTQYF. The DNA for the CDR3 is TGCGCCAGCAGCCAAGGACTAGGTTTTCCAGATACGCAGTATTTT.

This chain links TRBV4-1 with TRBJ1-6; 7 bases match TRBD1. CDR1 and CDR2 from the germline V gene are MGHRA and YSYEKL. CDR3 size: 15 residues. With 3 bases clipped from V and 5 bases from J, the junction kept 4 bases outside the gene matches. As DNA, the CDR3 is TGCGCCAGCAGCCAGCCCGACAGGGATAATTCACCCCTCCACTTT. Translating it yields CASSQPDRDNSPLHF.

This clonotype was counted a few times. CDR3 DNA sequence: TGTGCCAGCAGTTCCCCGGGGCACACAGATACGCAGTATTTT. As protein: CASSSPGHTDTQYF. The chain uses TRBV28 and TRBJ2-3; D possibly matches TRBD1 or TRBD2 (5 bases each). The CDR3 loop spans 14 amino acids. Germline CDR1 reads MDHEN; CDR2 reads SYDVKM. V lost 4 bases and J lost 2, with 10 bases in between.

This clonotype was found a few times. CDR3 loop: CASSLTPATNEKLFF. The CDR3 DNA reads as TGTGCCAGCAGCCTGACACCGGCAACTAATGAAAAACTGTTTTTT. The chain recombines TRBV4-2 with TRBJ1-4; D remains unclear. V lost 4 bases to trimming and J lost 0 bases, with 9 bases between them. Germline V gene sequence: CDR1 LGHNA, CDR2 YNFKEQ. The CDR3 extends over 15 amino acids.

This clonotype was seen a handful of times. This chain's CDR3 is CASSLWQENNEQYF. CDR3 nucleotides: TGCGCCAGCAGCTTGTGGCAGGAAAACAATGAGCAGTACTTC. This sequence joins TRBV5-1 and TRBJ2-1, with no clear D. The J call may be mistaken, given a closer DNA end match to TRBJ2-7. CDR3 length: 14 amino acids. The germline CDR1 and CDR2 sequences are SGHRS and YFSETQ.

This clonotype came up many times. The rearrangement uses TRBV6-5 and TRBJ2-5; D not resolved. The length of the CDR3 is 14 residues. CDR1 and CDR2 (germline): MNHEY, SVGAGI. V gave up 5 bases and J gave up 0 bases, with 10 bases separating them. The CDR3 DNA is TGTGCCAGCAGTGAAACATCTTACCAAGAGACCCAGTACTTC. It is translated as CASSETSYQETQYF.

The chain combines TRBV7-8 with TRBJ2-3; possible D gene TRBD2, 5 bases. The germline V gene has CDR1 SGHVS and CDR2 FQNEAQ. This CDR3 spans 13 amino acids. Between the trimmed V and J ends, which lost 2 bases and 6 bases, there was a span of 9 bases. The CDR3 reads CASSLLAGDTQYF. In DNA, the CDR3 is TGTGCCAGCAGCTTACTAGCTGGGGATACGCAGTATTTT. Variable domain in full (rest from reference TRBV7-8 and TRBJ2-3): GAGVSQSPRYKVAKRGQDVALRCDPISGHVSLFWYQQALGQGPEFLTYFQNEAQLDKSGLPSDRFFAERPEGSVSTLKIQRTQQEDSAVYLCASSLLAGDTQYFGPGTRLTVL.

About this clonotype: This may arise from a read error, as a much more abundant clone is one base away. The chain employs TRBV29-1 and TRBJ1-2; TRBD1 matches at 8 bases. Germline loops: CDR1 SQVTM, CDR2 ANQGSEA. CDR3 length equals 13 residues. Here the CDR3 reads CGAQGGINYGYTF. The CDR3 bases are TGCGGCGCACAGGGGGGGATTAACTATGGCTACACCTTC.

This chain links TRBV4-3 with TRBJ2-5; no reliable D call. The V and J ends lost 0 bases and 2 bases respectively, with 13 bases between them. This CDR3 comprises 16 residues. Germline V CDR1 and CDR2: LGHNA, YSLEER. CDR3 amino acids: CASSQDLADFQETQYF. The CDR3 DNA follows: TGCGCCAGCAGCCAAGATTTGGCGGATTTTCAAGAGACCCAGTACTTC.

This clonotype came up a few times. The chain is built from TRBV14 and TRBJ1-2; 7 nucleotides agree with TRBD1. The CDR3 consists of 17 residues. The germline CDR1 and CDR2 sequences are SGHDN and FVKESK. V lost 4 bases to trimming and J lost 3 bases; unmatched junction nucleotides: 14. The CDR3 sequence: CASSRTGDAPSYYGYTF. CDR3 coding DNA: TGTGCCAGCAGCCGAACAGGGGACGCCCCCTCATACTATGGCTACACCTTC.

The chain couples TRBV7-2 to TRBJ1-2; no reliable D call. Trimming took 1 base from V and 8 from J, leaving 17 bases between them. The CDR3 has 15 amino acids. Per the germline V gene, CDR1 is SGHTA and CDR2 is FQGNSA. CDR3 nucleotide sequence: TGTGCCAGCAGCTTAGATGATATCGGATACTTCGGCTACACCTTC. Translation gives CASSLDDIGYFGYTF.

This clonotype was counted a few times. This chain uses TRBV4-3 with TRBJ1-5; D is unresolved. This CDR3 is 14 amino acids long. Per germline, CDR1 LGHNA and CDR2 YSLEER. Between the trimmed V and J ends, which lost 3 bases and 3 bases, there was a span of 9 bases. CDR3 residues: CASSQGRVNQPQHF. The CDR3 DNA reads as TGCGCCAGCAGCCAGGGGAGGGTCAATCAGCCCCAGCATTTT.

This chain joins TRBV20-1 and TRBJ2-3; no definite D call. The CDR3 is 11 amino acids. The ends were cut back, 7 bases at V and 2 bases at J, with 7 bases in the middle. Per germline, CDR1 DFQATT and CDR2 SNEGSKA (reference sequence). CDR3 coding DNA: TGCAGTGGAGATGCCACAGATACGCAGTATTTT. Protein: CSGDATDTQYF.

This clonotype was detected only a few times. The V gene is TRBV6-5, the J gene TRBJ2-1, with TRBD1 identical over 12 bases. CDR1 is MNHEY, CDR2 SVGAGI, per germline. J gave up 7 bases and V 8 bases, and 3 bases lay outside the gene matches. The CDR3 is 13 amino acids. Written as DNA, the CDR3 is TGTGCCAGCCGGGACAGGGGGCCTAATGAGCAGTTCTTC. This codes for CASRDRGPNEQFF.

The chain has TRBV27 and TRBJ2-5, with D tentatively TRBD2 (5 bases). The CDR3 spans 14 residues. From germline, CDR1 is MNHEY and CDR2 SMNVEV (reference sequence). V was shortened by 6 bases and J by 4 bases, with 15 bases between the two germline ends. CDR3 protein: CASSLGSNTETQYF. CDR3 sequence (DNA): TGTGCCAGCAGCTTAGGGAGCAACACAGAGACCCAGTACTTC.

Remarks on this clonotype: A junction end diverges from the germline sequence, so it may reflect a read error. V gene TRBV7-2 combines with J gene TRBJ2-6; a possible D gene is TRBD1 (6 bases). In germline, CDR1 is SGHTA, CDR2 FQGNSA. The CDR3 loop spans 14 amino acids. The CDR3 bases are TGTGCCAACAGCTCCAGGGGTGGGGCCAACGTCCTGACTTTC. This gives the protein CANSSRGGANVLTF.

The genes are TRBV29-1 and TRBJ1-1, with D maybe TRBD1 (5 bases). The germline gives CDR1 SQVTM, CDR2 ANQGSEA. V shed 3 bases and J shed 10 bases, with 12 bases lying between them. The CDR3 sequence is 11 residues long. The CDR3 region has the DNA TGCAGCGTTGATGGGGGGGGTGGAGCTTTCTTT. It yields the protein CSVDGGGGAFF.

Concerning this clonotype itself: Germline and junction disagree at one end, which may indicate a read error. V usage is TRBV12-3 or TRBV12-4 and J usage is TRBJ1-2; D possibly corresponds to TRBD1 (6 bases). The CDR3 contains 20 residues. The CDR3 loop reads CVSSQRGPGQGTNANYGYTF. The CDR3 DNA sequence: TGTGTCAGCAGCCAAAGGGGCCCGGGGCAGGGGACAAATGCGAACTATGGCTACACCTTC.

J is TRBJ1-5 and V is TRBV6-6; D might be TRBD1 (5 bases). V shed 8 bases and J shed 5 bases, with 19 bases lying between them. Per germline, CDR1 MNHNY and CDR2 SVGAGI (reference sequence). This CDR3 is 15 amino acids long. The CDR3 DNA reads TGTGCCAGCTGGGGCCGCGCAACTAGTCATCAGCCCCAGCATTTT. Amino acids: CASWGRATSHQPQHF.

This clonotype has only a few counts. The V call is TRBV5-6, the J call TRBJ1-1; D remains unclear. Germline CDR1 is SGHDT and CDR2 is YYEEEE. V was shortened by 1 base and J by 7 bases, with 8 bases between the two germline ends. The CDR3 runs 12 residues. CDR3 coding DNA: TGTGCCAGCAGCTTGTTGGGCTTTGAAGCTTTCTTT. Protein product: CASSLLGFEAFF. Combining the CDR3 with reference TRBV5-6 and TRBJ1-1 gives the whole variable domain DAGVTQSPTHLIKTRGQQVTLRCSPKSGHDTVSWYQQALGQGPQFIFQYYEEEERQRGNFPDRFSGHQFPNYSSELNVNALLLGDSALYLCASSLLGFEAFFGQGTRLTVV.

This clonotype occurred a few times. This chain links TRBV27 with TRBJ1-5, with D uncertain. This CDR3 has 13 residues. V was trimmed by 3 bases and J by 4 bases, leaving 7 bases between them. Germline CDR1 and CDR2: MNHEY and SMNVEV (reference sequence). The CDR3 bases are TGTGCCAGCAGTTTTAATCAGAATCAGCCCCAGCATTTT. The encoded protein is CASSFNQNQPQHF.

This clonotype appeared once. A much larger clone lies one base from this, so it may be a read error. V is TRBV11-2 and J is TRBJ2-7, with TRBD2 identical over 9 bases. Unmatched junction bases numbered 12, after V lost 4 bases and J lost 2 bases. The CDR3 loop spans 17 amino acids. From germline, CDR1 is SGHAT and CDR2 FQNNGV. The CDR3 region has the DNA TGTGCCAGCAGCTACCCATTAGATAGCGGGGGAGCCTACGAGCAGTACTTC. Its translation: CASSYPLDSGGAYEQYF.

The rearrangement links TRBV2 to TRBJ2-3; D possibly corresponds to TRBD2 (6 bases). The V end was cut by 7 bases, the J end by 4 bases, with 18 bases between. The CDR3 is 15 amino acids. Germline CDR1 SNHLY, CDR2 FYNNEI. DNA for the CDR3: TGTGCCAGCACCACATCGCTGGGGGGTTCAGATACGCAGTATTTT. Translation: CASTTSLGGSDTQYF.

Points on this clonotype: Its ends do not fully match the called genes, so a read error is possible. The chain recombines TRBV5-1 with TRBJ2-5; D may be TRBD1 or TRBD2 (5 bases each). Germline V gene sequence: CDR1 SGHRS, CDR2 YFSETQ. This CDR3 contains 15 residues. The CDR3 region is CASSLGEIKEETQYF. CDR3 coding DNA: TGCGCCAGCAGTTTGGGGGAGATCAAGGAAGAGACCCAGTACTTC. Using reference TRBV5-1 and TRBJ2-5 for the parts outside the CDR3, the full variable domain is KAGVTQTPRYLIKTRGQQVTLSCSPISGHRSVSWYQQTPGQGLQFLFEYFSETQRNKGNFPGRFSGRQFSNSRSEMNVSTLELGDSALYLCASSLGEIKEETQYFGPGTRLLVL.

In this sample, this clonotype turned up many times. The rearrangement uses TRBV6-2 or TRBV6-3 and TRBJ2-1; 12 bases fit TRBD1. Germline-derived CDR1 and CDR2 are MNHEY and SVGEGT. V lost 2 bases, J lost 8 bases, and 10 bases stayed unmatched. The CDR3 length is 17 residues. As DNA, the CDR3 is TGTGCCAGCAGTTACACACCATCCGGGACAGGGGGCGATGAGCAGTTCTTC. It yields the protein CASSYTPSGTGGDEQFF.

The CDR3 spells CASSWLGTGRLNEQFF. The CDR3 DNA sequence: TGTGCCAGCAGTTGGTTAGGGACAGGCCGACTCAATGAGCAGTTCTTC. The rearrangement links TRBV6-2 or TRBV6-3 to TRBJ2-1, with 8 nucleotides matching TRBD1. The CDR3 has 16 residues. The V segment lost 4 bases and the J segment 6 bases; nucleotides outside the gene matches: 11. Germline V gene sequence: CDR1 MNHEY, CDR2 SVGEGT.